The 18 T cell receptor beta chains in this list originate from one sample, sequenced in a study of T cell repertoires in cytomegalovirus infection. MiXCR, applied by TCRdb to the reads, yields one record per CDR3 protein. The table has around 170,000 distinct CDR3 sequences, about an eighth seen once. Input material: PBMCs. The source is a human donor in good health (CMV status not recorded). Some clones in this sample may be carry-over from other donors' samples.

This clonotype has ten or more counts. The chain couples TRBV4-3 to TRBJ2-1; TRBD2 matches at 11 bases. Germline lookup yields CDR1 LGHNA and CDR2 YSLEER. V shed 2 bases, J shed 5 bases, and the junction held 5 bases outside the gene matches. The CDR3 is 16 amino acids. The CDR3 reads CASSQQASGRNNEQFF. CDR3 sequence (DNA): TGCGCCAGCAGCCAACAGGCTAGCGGGAGGAACAATGAGCAGTTCTTC.

This clonotype was seen at least ten times. This chain uses TRBV7-2 with TRBJ1-5, with 7 bases fitting TRBD1. CDR3 size: 15 residues. Germline-derived CDR1 and CDR2 are SGHTA and FQGNSA. The V segment lost 7 bases and the J segment 7 bases; nucleotides outside the gene matches: 13. The CDR3 nucleotides read TGTGCCAGCACCCCCGACAGGGTGCTCACCCAGCCCCAGCATTTT. The encoded protein is CASTPDRVLTQPQHF.

This clonotype occurred many times. The junction differs from germline at one of its ends, possibly a read error. The DNA for the CDR3 is TGTGCTAGCAGCCGCGACAGGGGACAAGAGACCCAGTACTTC. Residues: CASSRDRGQETQYF. The gene calls are TRBV7-7 and TRBJ2-5; 8 bases are a match to TRBD1. Germline values: CDR1 SSHAT, CDR2 FNYEAQ (reference sequence). CDR3 length: 14 amino acids.

The sample holds a few counts of this clonotype. The chain joins TRBV5-4 to TRBJ1-1, with D unclear. This CDR3 contains 13 residues. Germline values: CDR1 SGHNT, CDR2 YYREEE (reference sequence). V was cut by 4 bases and J by 2 bases, with 9 bases left in between. Written as DNA, the CDR3 is TGTGCCAGCAGCGTAGAATTCAACACTGAAGCTTTCTTT. Translated: CASSVEFNTEAFF. Together with reference TRBV5-4 and TRBJ1-1, the CDR3 gives the full variable domain: ETGVTQSPTHLIKTRGQQVTLRCSSQSGHNTVSWYQQALGQGPQFIFQYYREEENGRGNFPPRFSGLQFPNYSSELNVNALELDDSALYLCASSVEFNTEAFFGQGTRLTVV.

In its sample, this clonotype was seen a few times. The rearrangement joins TRBV20-1 to TRBJ2-1; TRBD1 might be the D (6 bases). V shed 0 bases and J shed 5 bases, with 11 bases lying between them. The CDR3 contains 14 residues. Germline values: CDR1 DFQATT, CDR2 SNEGSKA (reference sequence). The DNA for the CDR3 is TGCAGTGCTAGAGACCCGGACAGAAACAATGAGCAGTTCTTC. It yields the protein CSARDPDRNNEQFF.

This clonotype was found a few times. The chain carries TRBV10-2 and TRBJ2-1; TRBD1 agrees at 7 bases. Germline V gives CDR1 WSHSY, CDR2 SAAADI. Losses at the gene ends were 8 bases for V and 0 bases for J; bases not matched to a gene: 4. This CDR3 is 14 amino acids long. DNA of the CDR3: TGCGCCAGCTACGCAGGGGGCTCCTACAATGAGCAGTTCTTC. Amino acid sequence: CASYAGGSYNEQFF.

The V and J genes are TRBV28 and TRBJ1-1, with no clear D. This CDR3 has 14 amino acids. CDR1 is MDHEN and CDR2 is SYDVKM in the germline V gene. V dropped 3 bases and J dropped 1 base, with 9 bases sitting between them. For the CDR3, the DNA is TGTGCCAGCAGTTTTTTTACCGGGAACACTGAAGCTTTCTTT. It yields the protein CASSFFTGNTEAFF.

Here the CDR3 reads CASSRYRGWGTEAFF. The CDR3 DNA reads as TGTGCCAGCAGCCGATACAGGGGTTGGGGCACTGAAGCTTTCTTT. This rearrangement joins TRBV14 to TRBJ1-1; 7 positions match TRBD1. V was clipped by 4 bases and J by 4 bases; unmatched bases: 9. The CDR3 runs 15 residues. The germline V gene encodes CDR1 SGHDN and CDR2 FVKESK.

This clonotype was recorded many times. This rearrangement joins TRBV7-2 to TRBJ2-5; TRBD2 aligns across 14 bases. Germline V lookup: CDR1 SGHTA, CDR2 FQGNSA. The CDR3 is 18 residues long. Trimming at V came to 7 bases and at J to 0 bases, leaving 10 bases not matched to a gene. In nucleotides, the CDR3 is TGTGCCAGCACCCAAACGGGACTAGCGGGGGTTAACCAAGAGACCCAGTACTTC. It yields the protein CASTQTGLAGVNQETQYF.

The chain is built from TRBV28 and TRBJ2-1, with 8 bases that match TRBD2. V gave up 5 bases and J gave up 4 bases; unmatched junction bases: 10. This CDR3 comprises 16 residues. Germline V gene lookup returns CDR1 MDHEN and CDR2 SYDVKM. The CDR3 DNA follows: TGTGCCAGCAGTACTCCCGAGCGGGGGACGTACAATGAGCAGTTCTTC. Translation gives CASSTPERGTYNEQFF.

This clonotype was recorded at least ten times. The chain is built from TRBV7-2 and TRBJ2-1, with 9 bases matching TRBD2. The CDR3 consists of 17 residues. From germline, CDR1 is SGHTA and CDR2 FQGNSA. After removal of 5 bases from V and 0 bases from J, the junction contained 8 bases not matched to a gene. This CDR3 reads CASSPHLAGSSYNEQFF. In DNA form, the CDR3 reads TGTGCCAGCAGCCCCCACCTAGCGGGGTCCTCCTACAATGAGCAGTTCTTC.

This clonotype has a count of ten or more. The chain employs TRBV7-9 and TRBJ2-6, with a tentative D call TRBD2 (5 bases). The V end lost 2 bases, the J end lost 0 bases, and 8 bases lay between the germline ends. Looked up from germline, CDR1 is SEHNR and CDR2 is FQNEAQ (reference sequence). This CDR3 comprises 16 residues. CDR3 DNA sequence: TGTGCCAGCAGCTTATGGAGCGGCTCTGGGGCCAACGTCCTGACTTTC. It codes for CASSLWSGSGANVLTF. Filled out from reference TRBV7-9 and TRBJ2-6, the complete variable domain reads DTGVSQNPRHKITKRGQNVTFRCDPISEHNRLYWYRQTLGQGPEFLTYFQNEAQLEKSRLLSDRFSAERPKGSFSTLEIQRTEQGDSAMYLCASSLWSGSGANVLTFGAGSRLTVL.

Ten or more counts support this clonotype. CDR3 in DNA: TGTGCCAGCAGCTTAGTTCAGGGCGACACTGAAGCTTTCTTT. It translates to CASSLVQGDTEAFF. This chain connects TRBV7-2 to TRBJ1-1; the D gene is possibly TRBD1 (5 bases). This CDR3 is 14 amino acids long. The V end lost 1 base, the J end lost 3 bases, and 9 bases lay between the germline ends. Germline-derived CDR1 and CDR2 are SGHTA and FQGNSA.

In its sample, this clonotype was seen many times. The chain couples TRBV24-1 to TRBJ1-5; no firm D call. Germline V lookup: CDR1 KGHDR, CDR2 SFDVKD. V lost 4 bases and J 7 bases, leaving 10 bases between the germline ends. The CDR3 runs 13 residues. As DNA, the CDR3 is TGTGCCACCAGTGAGGCTGAGTGGCAGCCCCAGCATTTT. It translates to CATSEAEWQPQHF.

This clonotype was observed at least ten times. The gene calls are TRBV5-1 and TRBJ2-1; D unresolved. The CDR3 is 12 amino acids. V lost 2 bases, J lost 6 bases, and 6 bases lay in between. Germline lookup yields CDR1 SGHRS and CDR2 YFSETQ. The chain's CDR3 is CASSFNFNEQFF. DNA for the CDR3: TGCGCCAGCAGCTTTAATTTCAATGAGCAGTTCTTC.

This clonotype was seen repeatedly, ten times or more. V gene TRBV7-2 combines with J gene TRBJ2-3; TRBD1 matches at 7 bases. Unmatched junction bases numbered 10, after V lost 11 bases and J lost 2 bases. From germline, CDR1 is SGHTA and CDR2 FQGNSA. The CDR3 spans 14 residues. The CDR3 bases are TGTGCCGGAATGAACAGGGGACACACAGATACGCAGTATTTT. It encodes CAGMNRGHTDTQYF.

This clonotype was counted many times. The rearrangement joins TRBV7-2 to TRBJ2-1; maybe TRBD1 (5 bases). The CDR3 is made up of 15 amino acids. CDR1 is SGHTA and CDR2 is FQGNSA in the germline V gene. V was shortened by 6 bases and J by 2 bases, with 14 bases between the two germline ends. The CDR3 reads CASRAGMGPYNEQFF. The CDR3 region has the DNA TGTGCCAGCAGAGCCGGAATGGGGCCCTACAATGAGCAGTTCTTC.

Only a few counts were recorded for this clonotype. The J gene is TRBJ1-5, the V gene TRBV19; D might be TRBD1 (5 bases). The CDR3 totals 15 residues. Germline V lookup: CDR1 LNHDA, CDR2 SQIVND (reference sequence). The ends were cut back, 7 bases at V and 5 bases at J, with 18 bases in the middle. The CDR3, as DNA: TGTGCCAGTATGGAGGGTGGGGCTACTTATCAGCCCCAGCATTTT. Protein: CASMEGGATYQPQHF.